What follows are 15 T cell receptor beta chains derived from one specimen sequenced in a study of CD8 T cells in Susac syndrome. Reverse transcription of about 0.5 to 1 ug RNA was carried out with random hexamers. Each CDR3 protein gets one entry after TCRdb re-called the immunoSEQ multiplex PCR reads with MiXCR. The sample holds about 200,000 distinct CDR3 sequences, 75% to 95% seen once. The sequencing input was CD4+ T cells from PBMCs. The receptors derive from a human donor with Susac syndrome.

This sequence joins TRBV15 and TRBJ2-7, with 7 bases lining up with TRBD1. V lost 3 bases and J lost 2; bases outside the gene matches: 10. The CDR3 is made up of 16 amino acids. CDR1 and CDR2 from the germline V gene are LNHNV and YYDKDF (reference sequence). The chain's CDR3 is CATSRDRRQSTYEQYF. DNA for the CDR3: TGTGCCACCAGCAGGGACAGGCGACAATCTACCTACGAGCAGTACTTC.

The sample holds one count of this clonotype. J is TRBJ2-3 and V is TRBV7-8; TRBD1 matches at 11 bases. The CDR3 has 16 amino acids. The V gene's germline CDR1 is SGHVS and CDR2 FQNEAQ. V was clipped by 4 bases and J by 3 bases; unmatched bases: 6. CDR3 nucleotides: TGTGCCAGCAGCTATCGGGACAGGGGGAGGACAGATACGCAGTATTTT. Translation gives CASSYRDRGRTDTQYF.

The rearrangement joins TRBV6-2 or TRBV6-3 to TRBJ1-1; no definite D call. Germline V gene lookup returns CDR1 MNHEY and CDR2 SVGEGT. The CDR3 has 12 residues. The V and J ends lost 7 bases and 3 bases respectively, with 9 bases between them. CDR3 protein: CASTGPYTEAFF. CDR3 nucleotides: TGTGCCAGCACCGGGCCTTACACTGAAGCTTTCTTT.

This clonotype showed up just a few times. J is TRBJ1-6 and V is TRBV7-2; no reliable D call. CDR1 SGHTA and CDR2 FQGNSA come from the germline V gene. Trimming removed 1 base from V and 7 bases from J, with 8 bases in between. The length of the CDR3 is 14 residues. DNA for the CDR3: TGTGCCAGCAGCTTAGGTGGTGCCAATTCACCCCTCCACTTT. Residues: CASSLGGANSPLHF.

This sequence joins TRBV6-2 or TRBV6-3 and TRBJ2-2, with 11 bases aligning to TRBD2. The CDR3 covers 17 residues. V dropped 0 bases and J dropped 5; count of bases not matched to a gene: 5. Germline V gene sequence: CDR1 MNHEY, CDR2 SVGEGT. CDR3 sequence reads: CASSYSQLAGVTGELFF. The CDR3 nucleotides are TGTGCCAGCAGTTACTCACAACTAGCGGGAGTAACCGGGGAGCTGTTTTTT.

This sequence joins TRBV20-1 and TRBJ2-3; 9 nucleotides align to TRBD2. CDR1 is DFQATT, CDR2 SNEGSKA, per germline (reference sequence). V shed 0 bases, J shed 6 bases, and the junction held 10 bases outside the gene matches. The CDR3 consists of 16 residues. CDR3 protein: CSARDSGGLAADTQYF. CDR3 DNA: TGCAGTGCTAGAGATTCAGGGGGACTAGCTGCCGATACGCAGTATTTT.

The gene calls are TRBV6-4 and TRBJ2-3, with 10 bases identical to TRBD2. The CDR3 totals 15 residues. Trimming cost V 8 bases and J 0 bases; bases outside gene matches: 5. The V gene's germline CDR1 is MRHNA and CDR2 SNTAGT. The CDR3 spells CASRISGGSTDTQYF. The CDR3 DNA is TGTGCCAGCCGGATTAGCGGGGGGAGCACAGATACGCAGTATTTT.

CDR3 amino acids: CAWSGGGGYNEQFF. CDR3 nucleotide sequence: TGTGCCTGGAGTGGCGGGGGGGGTTACAATGAGCAGTTCTTC. The V gene is TRBV30, the J gene TRBJ2-1; 9 nucleotides match TRBD2. In germline, CDR1 is GTSNPN, CDR2 SVGIG (reference sequence). Losses at the gene ends were 1 base for V and 4 bases for J; bases not matched to a gene: 2. This CDR3 region has 14 residues. Full variable domain (outside the CDR3, taken from reference TRBV30 and TRBJ2-1): SQTIHQWPATLVQPVGSPLSLECTVEGTSNPNLYWYRQAAGRGLQLLFYSVGIGQISSEVPQNLSASRPQDRQFILSSKKLLLSDSGFYLCAWSGGGGYNEQFFGPGTRLTVL.

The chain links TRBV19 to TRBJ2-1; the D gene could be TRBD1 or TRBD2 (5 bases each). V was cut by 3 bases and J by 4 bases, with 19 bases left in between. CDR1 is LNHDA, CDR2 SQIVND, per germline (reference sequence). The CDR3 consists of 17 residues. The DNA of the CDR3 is TGTGCCAGTAGTATTGCCAGGGACGCACGACGATACAATGAGCAGTTCTTC. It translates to CASSIARDARRYNEQFF.

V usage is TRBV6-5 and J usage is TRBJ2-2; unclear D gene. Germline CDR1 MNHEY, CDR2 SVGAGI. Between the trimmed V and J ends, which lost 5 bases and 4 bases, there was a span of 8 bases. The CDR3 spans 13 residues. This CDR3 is CASSAVATGELFF. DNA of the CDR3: TGTGCCAGCAGTGCAGTGGCCACCGGGGAGCTGTTTTTT.

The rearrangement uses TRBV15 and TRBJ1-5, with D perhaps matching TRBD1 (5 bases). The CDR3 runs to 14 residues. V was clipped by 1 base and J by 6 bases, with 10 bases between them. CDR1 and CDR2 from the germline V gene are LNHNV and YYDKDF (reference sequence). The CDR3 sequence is CATSRGVGVQPQHF. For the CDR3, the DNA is TGTGCCACCAGCAGAGGGGTAGGGGTTCAGCCCCAGCATTTT. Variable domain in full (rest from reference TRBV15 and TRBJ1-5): DAMVIQNPRYQVTQFGKPVTLSCSQTLNHNVMYWYQQKSSQAPKLLFHYYDKDFNNEADTPDNFQSRRPNTSFCFLDIRSPGLGDTAMYLCATSRGVGVQPQHFGDGTRLSIL.

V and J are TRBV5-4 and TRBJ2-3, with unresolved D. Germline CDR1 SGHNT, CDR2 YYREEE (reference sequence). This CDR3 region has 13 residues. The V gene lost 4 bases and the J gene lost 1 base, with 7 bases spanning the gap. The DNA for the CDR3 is TGTGCCAGCAGCCTGGAACGCACAGATACGCAGTATTTT. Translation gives CASSLERTDTQYF.

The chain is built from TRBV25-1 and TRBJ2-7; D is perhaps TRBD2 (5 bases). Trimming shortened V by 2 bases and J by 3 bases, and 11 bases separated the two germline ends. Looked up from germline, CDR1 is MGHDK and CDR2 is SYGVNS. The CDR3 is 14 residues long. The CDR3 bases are TGTGCCAGCAGTGAAGTGGGAGCGGACTACGAGCAGTACTTC. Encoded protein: CASSEVGADYEQYF.

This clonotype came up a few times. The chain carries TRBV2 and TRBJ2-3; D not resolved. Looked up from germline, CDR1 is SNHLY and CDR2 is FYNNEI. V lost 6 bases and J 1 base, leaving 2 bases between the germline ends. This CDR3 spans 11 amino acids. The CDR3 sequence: CASSRTDTQYF. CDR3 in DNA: TGTGCCAGCAGCCGCACAGATACGCAGTATTTT. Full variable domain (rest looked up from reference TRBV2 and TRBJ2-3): EPEVTQTPSHQVTQMGQEVILRCVPISNHLYFYWYRQILGQKVEFLVSFYNNEISEKSEIFDDQFSVERPDGSNFTLKIRSTKLEDSAMYFCASSRTDTQYFGPGTRLTVL.

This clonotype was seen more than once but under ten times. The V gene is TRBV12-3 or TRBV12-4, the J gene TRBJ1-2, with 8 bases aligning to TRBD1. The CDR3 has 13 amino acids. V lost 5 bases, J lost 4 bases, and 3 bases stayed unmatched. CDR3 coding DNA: TGTGCCAGCAGTCCTACAGGGGGCTATGGCTACACCTTC. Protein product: CASSPTGGYGYTF.